A selection of T cell receptor beta chains follows, all from one sample in a study of blood T cell repertoires in COVID-19. Here immunoSEQ multiplex PCR was the method, and the copy in TCRdb shows in-frame clones only, minus some. Of hundreds of thousands of clones in the sample, around 88% were seen once. Sequenced sample: peripheral blood. The receptors originated from a woman aged 45-65 years with COVID-19, enrolled during active disease. The CDR3 runs from the conserved cysteine through the conserved F or W. The D gene is left open where the match is weak. Rows give clone size only sometimes, using once, few, many, or a class for an expanded clone.

d_call j_call cdr3_length v_call clone_size cdr3_aa cdr3_nt
TRBD1 TRBJ2-7 11 TRBV30 - CAQGAPYEQYF TGTGCCCAGGGGGCACCCTACGAGCAGTACTTC
TRBD2 TRBJ2-1 11 TRBV6-2/TRBV6-3 once CASSRRGDQFF TGTGCCAGCAGCCGGCGGGGGGACCAGTTCTTC
- TRBJ2-2 16 TRBV18 - CASSPGWRPNTGELFF TGTGCCAGCTCCCCGGGGTGGAGACCGAACACCGGGGAGCTGTTTTTT
- TRBJ1-3 13 TRBV5-4 - CASSQSPGNTIYF TGTGCCAGCAGCCAAAGCCCTGGAAACACCATATATTTT
TRBD2 TRBJ2-3 17 TRBV4-2 - CASSQEILAGGTDTQYF TGTGCCAGCAGCCAAGAAATTCTAGCGGGGGGCACAGATACGCAGTATTTT
- TRBJ2-3 13 TRBV10-1 - CASSGSVTDTQYF TGCGCCAGCAGTGGATCGGTCACAGATACGCAGTATTTT
TRBD1 TRBJ1-2 14 TRBV19 - CASSDPDRDGGYTF TGTGCCAGTAGCGACCCGGACAGGGATGGTGGCTACACCTTC
- TRBJ1-1 13 TRBV9 - CASSLSGVTEAFF TGTGCCAGCAGCCTCTCAGGGGTCACTGAAGCTTTCTTT
TRBD1 TRBJ2-4 16 TRBV7-6 - CASSFGPLRQGDIQYF TGTGCCAGCAGCTTTGGTCCTCTTAGACAGGGGGACATTCAGTACTTC
- TRBJ2-7 13 TRBV6-5 - CASRPGHPYEQYF TGTGCCAGCAGACCGGGACATCCCTACGAGCAGTACTTC
TRBD1 TRBJ2-5 15 TRBV5-1 - CASSRWDRGGETQYF TGCGCCAGCAGCCGATGGGACAGGGGAGGGGAGACCCAGTACTTC